One sample yielded the 26 T cell receptor beta chains listed below, sequenced in a study of cytomegalovirus exposure and HLA in healthy donors. PCR primers comprised 60 Vbeta and 13 Jbeta primers. Produced via immunoSEQ multiplex PCR; TCRdb's table is partial and in-frame only. This sample has roughly 60,000 clones, with approximately 80% found just once. The sample comprised PBMCs. Receptor source: a man in his thirties or forties in good health and CMV-seronegative.

The gene calls are TRBV7-9 and TRBJ1-5; no reliable D call. V was pared by 4 bases and J by 0 bases, with 16 bases between. The CDR3 consists of 17 residues. Germline-derived CDR1 and CDR2 are SEHNR and FQNEAQ (reference sequence). CDR3 amino acids: CASSSSRPSNSNQPQHF. CDR3 in DNA: TGTGCCAGCAGCTCGAGTCGCCCGTCGAATAGCAATCAGCCCCAGCATTTT. Complete variable domain (other parts from reference TRBV7-9 and TRBJ1-5): DTGVSQNPRHKITKRGQNVTFRCDPISEHNRLYWYRQTLGQGPEFLTYFQNEAQLEKSRLLSDRFSAERPKGSFSTLEIQRTEQGDSAMYLCASSSSRPSNSNQPQHFGDGTRLSIL.

The rearrangement uses TRBV5-5 and TRBJ2-2; D gene ambiguous. The length of the CDR3 is 15 residues. Germline V gene lookup returns CDR1 SGHKS and CDR2 YYEKEE (reference sequence). V gave up 1 base and J gave up 2 bases, with 9 bases separating them. CDR3 protein: CASSLYQVNTGELFF. CDR3 DNA: TGTGCCAGCAGCTTGTATCAGGTTAACACCGGGGAGCTGTTTTTT.

The genes are TRBV5-4 and TRBJ1-1; 9 bases are a match to TRBD1. This CDR3 has 18 amino acids. Looked up from germline, CDR1 is SGHNT and CDR2 is YYREEE (reference sequence). The junction had 10 bases not matched to a gene; V was cut back by 0 bases and J by 1 base. The CDR3: CASSLAWTGALRNTEAFF. The CDR3 bases are TGTGCCAGCAGCTTGGCCTGGACAGGGGCCCTTAGGAACACTGAAGCTTTCTTT.

The chain carries TRBV7-2 and TRBJ2-1; 8 bases are a match to TRBD2. The germline CDR1 and CDR2 sequences are SGHTA and FQGNSA. Trimming cost V 3 bases and J 7 bases; bases outside gene matches: 5. The CDR3 loop spans 14 amino acids. CDR3 sequence: CASSFAGGGNEQFF. CDR3 sequence (DNA): TGTGCCAGCAGCTTTGCGGGGGGTGGGAATGAGCAGTTCTTC.

This clone came up a few times. A junction end diverges from the germline sequence, so it may reflect a read error. The J gene is TRBJ1-2, the V gene TRBV2, with 7 positions matching TRBD1. CDR1 and CDR2 (germline): SNHLY, FYNNEI. This CDR3 is 11 amino acids long. The CDR3 coding sequence is TGTGCCAGCAGTGAAAGGACAGGTATTCACTTC. Protein sequence: CASSERTGIHF.

A note on this clone: This likely comes from a read error, as the CDR3 has no conserved phenylalanine or tryptophan at its end. This chain joins TRBV10-3 and TRBJ2-7; 8 bases agree with TRBD2. The germline CDR1 and CDR2 sequences are ENHRY and SYGVKD. The CDR3 extends over 13 amino acids. J was trimmed by 3 bases and V by 6 bases; bases with no gene match: 4. The CDR3 sequence: CAIRPGGDYEQYL. CDR3 bases: TGTGCCATCAGGCCGGGGGGGGACTACGAGCAGTACCTC.

The chain couples TRBV11-2 to TRBJ2-2, with 7 bases aligning to TRBD2. V lost 0 bases, J lost 2 bases, and 12 bases stayed unmatched. The CDR3 covers 19 residues. The germline V gene has CDR1 SGHAT and CDR2 FQNNGV. CDR3 coding DNA: TGTGCCAGCAGCTTAGATCTTTGGGAGCGGGGTTTTAACACCGGGGAGCTGTTTTTT. This sequence encodes CASSLDLWERGFNTGELFF.

This clone showed up just a few times. This sequence is one base from a far larger clone and is likely a read error. The chain has TRBV5-6 and TRBJ1-2; weak D call: TRBD1 (5 bases). Trimming removed 4 bases from V and 3 bases from J, with 13 bases in between. Germline V gene sequence: CDR1 SGHDT, CDR2 YYEEEE. There are 14 residues in the CDR3. CDR3 sequence: CASSTTSGDYGYTF. The CDR3 DNA is TGTGCCAGCAGCACAACATCGGGGGACTATGGCTACACCTTC.

The genes are TRBV7-9 and TRBJ1-2; 9 nucleotides line up with TRBD1. The length of the CDR3 is 16 residues. Germline assignment: CDR1 SEHNR and CDR2 FQNEAQ (reference sequence). With 1 base clipped from V and 2 bases from J, the junction kept 5 bases outside the gene matches. The CDR3 DNA reads as TGTGCCAGCAGCTTAGGACAGGGGGGAGCGAACTATGGCTACACCTTC. It yields the protein CASSLGQGGANYGYTF.

The rearrangement links TRBV2 to TRBJ2-5, with a possible D match to TRBD2 (7 bases). Germline CDR1 and CDR2: SNHLY and FYNNEI. The CDR3 is 16 residues long. V gave up 1 base and J gave up 2 bases, with 14 bases separating them. This CDR3 is CASSEGGGGPQETQYF. CDR3 nucleotide sequence: TGTGCCAGCAGTGAAGGGGGCGGGGGCCCTCAAGAGACCCAGTACTTC.

This clone has a single count. This rearrangement joins TRBV27 to TRBJ2-5; D possibly corresponds to TRBD1 (5 bases). Germline V gene lookup returns CDR1 MNHEY and CDR2 SMNVEV (reference sequence). Between the trimmed V and J ends, which lost 6 bases and 4 bases, there was a span of 24 bases. The CDR3 loop spans 17 amino acids. For the CDR3, the DNA is TGTGCCAGCAGCCCCTGGGAAGGGCAGGGAAGAAGAGAGACCCAGTACTTC. Translation gives CASSPWEGQGRRETQYF.

Written as DNA, the CDR3 is TGTGCCAGCAGCTTAGCGGAGAGGGTTCCTCTCACTGAAGCTTTCTTT. It encodes CASSLAERVPLTEAFF. The chain carries TRBV7-9 and TRBJ1-1; D is unresolved. With 0 bases removed from V and 4 bases from J, the gap between germline ends came to 15 bases. The CDR3 runs 16 residues. The germline gives CDR1 SEHNR, CDR2 FQNEAQ (reference sequence).

CDR3: CATSGGHAYGYTF. The CDR3 nucleotides read TGTGCCACCAGCGGGGGACATGCCTATGGCTACACCTTC. The chain joins TRBV15 to TRBJ1-2, with a tentative D call TRBD1 (6 bases). The CDR3 extends over 13 amino acids. V lost 5 bases and J 4 bases, leaving 11 bases between the germline ends. CDR1 and CDR2 from the germline V gene are LNHNV and YYDKDF (reference sequence).

V and J are TRBV21-1 and TRBJ2-7; no DNA check was done on the table's D call, TRBD2. TRBV21-1 is tagged as a pseudogene. The CDR3 sequence is 19 residues long. CDR3 sequence reads: CASSKAMRRSETSSYEQYF. The CDR3 nucleotides read TGTGCCAGCAGCAAGGCGATGAGAAGGAGCGAGACTTCTTCCTACGAGCAGTACTTC.

The gene calls are TRBV7-6 and TRBJ2-1, with D perhaps TRBD1 (6 bases). The CDR3 runs 17 residues. V gave up 0 bases and J gave up 0 bases, with 12 bases separating them. CDR1 and CDR2 (germline): SGHVS, FNYEAQ. As DNA, the CDR3 is TGTGCCAGCAGCTTAGCGGCCGGACAGAGCTCCTACAATGAGCAGTTCTTC. It is translated as CASSLAAGQSSYNEQFF. The whole variable domain, filled in from reference TRBV7-6 and TRBJ2-1, reads GAGVSQSPRYKVTKRGQDVALRCDPISGHVSLYWYRQALGQGPEFLTYFNYEAQQDKSGLPNDRFSAERPEGSISTLTIQRTEQRDSAMYRCASSLAAGQSSYNEQFFGPGTRLTVL.

This clone showed up just once. CDR3 nucleotide sequence: TGTGCCAGCAGCCCCTTACCCGCGGGTGGCTACACCTTC. Residues: CASSPLPAGGYTF. The V call is TRBV7-9, the J call TRBJ1-2; D gene unclear. The V gene lost 5 bases and the J gene lost 7 bases, with 14 bases spanning the gap. The germline gives CDR1 SEHNR, CDR2 FQNEAQ (reference sequence). The length of the CDR3 is 13 residues.

The gene calls are TRBV19 and TRBJ1-2; D is perhaps TRBD1 (5 bases). Trimming shortened V by 1 base and J by 5 bases, and 14 bases separated the two germline ends. Germline-derived CDR1 and CDR2 are LNHDA and SQIVND (reference sequence). There are 15 residues in the CDR3. The CDR3 coding sequence is TGTGCCAGTAGTATAGGTGAAGGGGACTGGTATGGCTACACCTTC. Translated, it gives CASSIGEGDWYGYTF.

This clone was observed a few times. The genes are TRBV7-2 and TRBJ2-5, with TRBD2 matching over 10 bases. The J call is doubtful: the DNA matches TRBJ2-7 better. Per germline, CDR1 SGHTA and CDR2 FQGNSA. The CDR3 spans 14 residues. As DNA, the CDR3 is TGTGCCAGCAGCTGGAGCGGGGGGGCTAACGAGCAGTACTTC. Its protein is CASSWSGGANEQYF.

The chain uses TRBV5-5 and TRBJ1-1, with unresolved D. The CDR3 consists of 14 residues. With 4 bases removed from V and 0 bases from J, the gap between germline ends came to 10 bases. Germline-derived CDR1 and CDR2 are SGHKS and YYEKEE (reference sequence). CDR3 in DNA: TGTGCCAGCAGCGTACACCTCTTGAACACTGAAGCTTTCTTT. Its translation: CASSVHLLNTEAFF.

This clone was found a few times. The chain carries TRBV5-3 and TRBJ1-1; a weak D match, TRBD1 (6 bases). TRBV5-3 is an ORF, with its function uncertain. CDR3 length: 16 amino acids. Trimming took 1 base from V and 4 from J, leaving 17 bases between them. DNA for the CDR3: TGTGCCAGAAGCTTGAGGGAGGGGGGCTCGGGCACTGAAGCTTTCTTT. It encodes CARSLREGGSGTEAFF.

This chain links TRBV11-3 with TRBJ2-1; weak D call: TRBD2 (6 bases). V gave up 3 bases and J gave up 5 bases, with 14 bases separating them. The CDR3 length is 15 residues. The germline CDR1 and CDR2 sequences are SGHNT and YENEEA. CDR3 nucleotides: TGTGCCAGCAGCTTCCAGGAGGGCCCCCACAATGAGCAGTTCTTC. This gives the protein CASSFQEGPHNEQFF.

CDR3 in DNA: TGTGCCAGCAGAAAGACAGGGGCCGGGTACGAGCAGTACTTC. Translating gives CASRKTGAGYEQYF. The gene calls are TRBV25-1 and TRBJ2-7, with 8 bases that match TRBD1. The length of the CDR3 is 14 residues. CDR1 and CDR2 (germline): MGHDK, SYGVNS. Trimming took 6 bases from V and 4 from J; bases not matched to a gene: 8.

The chain has TRBV7-9 and TRBJ1-2; D gene unclear. Germline CDR1 is SEHNR and CDR2 is FQNEAQ (reference sequence). Between the trimmed V and J ends, which lost 8 bases and 10 bases, there was a span of 14 bases. CDR3 length equals 11 residues. In DNA form, the CDR3 reads TGTGCCAGCGGCGACTCACGGGACTACACCTTC. It yields the protein CASGDSRDYTF.

The chain links TRBV10-3 to TRBJ1-4; 7 nucleotides line up with TRBD1. CDR3 length equals 17 residues. Germline CDR1 ENHRY, CDR2 SYGVKD. The junction had 12 bases not matched to a gene; V was cut back by 0 bases and J by 8 bases. CDR3 sequence: CAISESNGRGFGEKLFF. DNA of the CDR3: TGTGCCATCAGTGAGTCGAACGGCAGGGGGTTTGGAGAAAAACTGTTTTTT.

The chain links TRBV2 to TRBJ2-7; the match to TRBD1 covers 8 bases. Germline CDR1 SNHLY, CDR2 FYNNEI. The CDR3 has 15 amino acids. J was trimmed by 7 bases and V by 5 bases; bases with no gene match: 13. The CDR3 region is CASSLTGTGATEQYF. The CDR3 DNA reads as TGTGCCAGCAGTTTGACCGGGACAGGAGCTACGGAGCAGTACTTC.

The J gene is TRBJ2-1, the V gene TRBV9; 7 bases are a match to TRBD1. The junction had 8 bases not matched to a gene; V was cut back by 0 bases and J by 8 bases. CDR3 length: 15 amino acids. CDR1 SGDLS and CDR2 YYNGEE come from the germline V gene. CDR3 loop: CASSVALTGQYEQFF. CDR3 sequence (DNA): TGTGCCAGCAGCGTAGCCTTGACAGGGCAGTATGAGCAGTTCTTC.